Listed below are T cell receptor beta chains from one sample, sequenced in a study of T cell responses to AZD1222 COVID-19 vaccine. Sequenced by immunoSEQ multiplex PCR; TCRdb stores in-frame clones only, minus some. The sample records some 40,000 clones, 88% being singletons. The specimen comprised peripheral blood, sampled 28 days after the second dose of the MenACWY control vaccine. The receptors shown here come from an adult who received the MenACWY meningococcal vaccine as a control. The CDR3 runs from the conserved cysteine through the conserved F or W. A D gene is named only where the DNA matches it firmly. Clone size is not always given. Where it is, it says once, few, many or a class for expanded clones.

D,V,size,J,DNA,CDR3
-,TRBV5-4,-,TRBJ1-6,TGTGCCAGCAGCTTGAGTCCTCGTCCCGATAATTCACCCCTCCACTTT,CASSLSPRPDNSPLHF
-,TRBV9,-,TRBJ1-2,TGTGCCAGCAGCGTAGCTGCTCAGGGCGGCTATGGCTACACCTTC,CASSVAAQGGYGYTF
-,TRBV6-5,-,TRBJ2-7,TGTGCCAGCAGCCGGCCCAGGCCCTACGAGCAGTACTTC,CASSRPRPYEQYF
TRBD1,TRBV28,-,TRBJ2-3,TGTGCCAGCAGTTTGCAGGGGACAGAGTCGCAGTATTTT,CASSLQGTESQYF
-,TRBV10-3,once,TRBJ2-7,TGTGCCACCGGGGTGAGTGGGGACGTAGACGAGCAGTACTTC,CATGVSGDVDEQYF
-,TRBV7-2,-,TRBJ1-1,TGTGCCAGCAGCTTAAGTCGTGGGAACACTGAAGCTTTCTTT,CASSLSRGNTEAFF
-,TRBV28,few,TRBJ1-5,TGTGCCAGCAGTGGATCGCTGGGTGTGCGCAATCAGCCCCAGCATTTT,CASSGSLGVRNQPQHF
-,TRBV11-2,-,TRBJ2-7,TGTGCCAGCAGCTTTTCAGGAGGCCGTTTCGAGCAGTACTTC,CASSFSGGRFEQYF
-,TRBV19,-,TRBJ2-7,TGTGCCAGTAGTCTATTACAGGGCAACGAGCAGTACTTC,CASSLLQGNEQYF
-,TRBV9,-,TRBJ2-4,TGTGCCAGCAGCACAGGCAGCGCCAAAAACATTCAGTACTTC,CASSTGSAKNIQYF
-,TRBV6-2/TRBV6-3,-,TRBJ1-1,TGTGCCAGCAGTTACCCGGGGAACACTGAAGCTTTCTTT,CASSYPGNTEAFF
-,TRBV5-1,once,TRBJ2-7,TGCGCCAGCAGCGCTGGGCCACCCTACGAGCAGTACTTC,CASSAGPPYEQYF
-,TRBV7-9,-,TRBJ1-4,TGTGCCAGCAGCTCTGGATTCGGAGATCTCGCAACTAATGAAAAACTGTTTTTT,CASSSGFGDLATNEKLFF
TRBD2,TRBV2,-,TRBJ2-1,TGTGCCAGCAGTACTTTAGGACTAGCCAGCGATGAGCAGTTCTTC,CASSTLGLASDEQFF
TRBD1,TRBV10-2,-,TRBJ2-5,TGCGCCAGCGGGGAGACAGGGGGCTTGGTTGAGACCCAGTACTTC,CASGETGGLVETQYF
-,TRBV9,-,TRBJ2-7,TGTGCCAGCAGCGTATCCGGGGGAGGCCCACCTGCCTACGAGCAGTACTTC,CASSVSGGGPPAYEQYF
-,TRBV7-9,few,TRBJ2-7,TGTGCCAGCACCCAAGGGGCCCTCCACGAGCAGTACTTC,CASTQGALHEQYF
TRBD1,TRBV3-1/TRBV3-2,-,TRBJ1-1,TGTGCCAGCAGCCCCCGGACAGGGGGCTTGAACACTGAAGCTTTCTTT,CASSPRTGGLNTEAFF
TRBD2,TRBV5-1,-,TRBJ2-1,TGCGCCAGCAGCTTGGATGTGGGAGGGCTTTACAATGAGCAGTTCTTC,CASSLDVGGLYNEQFF
TRBD2,TRBV7-2,-,TRBJ2-1,TGTGCCAGCAGCCCCCGCGGGACTAGCGGGATAAATGAGCAGTTCTTC,CASSPRGTSGINEQFF
TRBD2,TRBV18,-,TRBJ2-7,TGTGCCAGCTCTCCTAAAACTAGCGGGTACTACGAGCAGTACTTC,CASSPKTSGYYEQYF
-,TRBV2,-,TRBJ1-1,TGTGCCAGCAGGGCAGGGTTGAACACTGAAGCTTTCTTT,CASRAGLNTEAFF
-,TRBV7-9,-,TRBJ2-7,TGTGCCAGCAGCCCCGCGGCAGGGTCCTACGGGCAGTACTTC,CASSPAAGSYGQYF
-,TRBV5-4,-,TRBJ1-1,TGTGCCAGCTCGGGGACGTGGGGCGCTGAAGCTTTCTTT,CASSGTWGAEAFF
-,TRBV7-6,-,TRBJ2-2,TGTGCCAGCAGCTTAGAGTCGGTGGCCGGGGAGCTGTTTTTT,CASSLESVAGELFF
-,TRBV5-1,-,TRBJ2-3,TGCGCCAGCAGTTACGGCCCGAGCACAGATACGCAGTATTTT,CASSYGPSTDTQYF
TRBD1,TRBV7-9,-,TRBJ2-7,TGTGCCAGCAGCTTACTGGCAGGGGGTGTTGGCGAGCAGTACTTC,CASSLLAGGVGEQYF
-,TRBV4-1,few,TRBJ1-1,TGCGCCAGCAGCCCACTTTATCCCGAGGGGATGAACACTGAAGCTTTCTTT,CASSPLYPEGMNTEAFF
-,TRBV28,-,TRBJ1-4,TGTGCCAGCAGTCTGGGCGGGTTTGGTGAAAAACTGTTTTTT,CASSLGGFGEKLFF
-,TRBV19,-,TRBJ1-1,TGTGCCACCACAGATATGAACACTGAAGCTTTCTTT,CATTDMNTEAFF
-,TRBV10-3,-,TRBJ2-5,TGTGCCATCAGTGACGTTGCTATAGAGGGGACCCAGTACTTC,CAISDVAIEGTQYF
-,TRBV19,-,TRBJ2-7,TGTGCCAGTAGTATGCGGGGCGCGGGGAGCGGAGCCTACGAGCAGTACTTC,CASSMRGAGSGAYEQYF
-,TRBV7-9,-,TRBJ2-7,TGTGCCAGCAGCTTACAGGTCGACGAGCAGTACTTC,CASSLQVDEQYF
-,TRBV28,-,TRBJ2-7,TGTGCCAGCAGGAAGATGAGCTCCTACGAGCAGTACTTC,CASRKMSSYEQYF
-,TRBV6-1,-,TRBJ1-6,TGTGCCAGCAGTGAAATCGGCTCCTATAATTCACCCCTCCACTTT,CASSEIGSYNSPLHF
TRBD2,TRBV12-3/TRBV12-4,-,TRBJ2-7,TGTGCCAGCAGCCCCGGACTAGACTACGAGCAGTACTTC,CASSPGLDYEQYF
-,TRBV6-5,-,TRBJ2-7,TGTGCCAGCAGAGGACAGTCCTACGAGCAGTACTTC,CASRGQSYEQYF
-,TRBV2,-,TRBJ1-1,TGTGCCAGCAACGAGGACGGCTTTAAAGCTTTCTTT,CASNEDGFKAFF
TRBD1,TRBV28,-,TRBJ1-1,TGTGCCAGCAGTTTATCCTTGACAGGGACCTTAAACACTGAAGCTTTCTTT,CASSLSLTGTLNTEAFF
-,TRBV5-1,-,TRBJ2-3,TGCGCCAGCGCAACGGATGGGAGCACAGATACGCAGTATTTT,CASATDGSTDTQYF
TRBD2,TRBV11-3,few,TRBJ2-7,TGTGCCAGCAGCTTAAACGGACTAGCGGGACCCGACTACGAGCAGTACTTC,CASSLNGLAGPDYEQYF
-,TRBV5-1,-,TRBJ1-1,TGCGCCAGCAGTTACGGGACTGAAGCTTTCTTT,CASSYGTEAFF
TRBD2,TRBV7-6,once,TRBJ2-7,TGTGCCAGCAGCCCTATAACTAGCGGAAGCTCCTACGAGCAGTACTTC,CASSPITSGSSYEQYF
-,TRBV2,-,TRBJ2-7,TGTGCCAGCACCCAGCCTTTCTCCTACGAGCAGTACTTC,CASTQPFSYEQYF
TRBD2,TRBV3-1/TRBV3-2,-,TRBJ2-1,TGTGCCAGCAGCCAACGGACTAGCGGGAAGAATGAGCAGTTCTTC,CASSQRTSGKNEQFF